This T cell receptor beta chain emerged from a study of high-grade serous ovarian cancer treatment subgroups (dated by TCRdb to the early 2020s). As for the study more broadly: On average, sequencing produced about 14,000 reads and 6,500 to 9,000 unique TCR beta rearrangements for each sample. A cohort of around 30 patients was included: roughly 10 with no residual disease after primary surgery (R0), roughly 10 who were excellent NACT responders, and roughly 10 who were poor NACT responders. Each patient contributed one primary tumor and two metastatic tumor samples, giving 75 to 95 samples in total. TCR beta repertoires were profiled in patients with high-grade serous ovarian cancer who were grouped, under a laparoscopic triage algorithm, by complete gross resection or by neoadjuvant chemotherapy response. The study at large found these results: Repertoire similarity between tumors of the same patient ranged roughly 0.095 to 0.8, whereas almost no similarity was seen between different patients. Because bulk tumor TCR sequencing provided no spatial information, insight into HGSC tumor complexity and diversity was limited. Neoantigen level correlated positively with TCR clonal relatedness, and copy number variation and mutation load from whole-genome sequencing showed a positive trend with TCR clonal relatedness. TCR repertoire analyses focused on CDR3; CDR1 and CDR2 were not analyzed.

Collection of tumor samples took place before definitive surgery or chemotherapy. Genomic DNA extraction was performed by the MD Anderson Biospecimen Extraction Resource, and TCR sequencing was carried out by the MD Anderson Cancer Genomics Laboratory. Ends trimmed: V by 5 bases, J by 0 bases; bases unmatched to a gene: 6. CDR1 and CDR2 are read off the germline V gene as KGHSH and LQKENI. The CDR3 sequence holds 17 residues, the cysteine and phenylalanine included. CDR3 DNA only is kept here, 51 bases in frame from base 1. The 70 to 90 tumor samples underwent high-throughput TCR profiling using ImmunoSEQ. In the original analysis: Repertoire diversity metrics included richness (unique productive sequences), clonality, evenness and relatedness; Bhattacharyya coefficient assessed similarity between samples. Conclusions stayed consistent in a sensitivity analysis that left out TCRs with fewer than two reads. This is the immuneACCESS table as TCRdb keeps it, with only in-frame sequences that have V and J called. A part of the clones is gone; compared with another copy, unresolved V genes explain less than half, and the rest is unexplained. V, J and clone size derive from that table, while D and trimming were established from the DNA sequence. Within this sample are some 15,000 clones, with 86% of them counted one time only. The ten biggest clones cover 6% to 7% of the sample.

Concerning this clone itself: Which antigen it targets is not known. No much larger clonotype is one base removed from it; base qualities were not supplied.

Material for sequencing was tumor tissue. The TCR sequence derives from a human donor with high-grade serous ovarian cancer. The V gene is TRBV18 and the J gene is TRBJ1-6; 8 bases in between match TRBD1. The CDR3 is CASSSRTGNSYNSPLHF. The nucleotide sequence reads TGTGCCAGCTCATCTAGGACAGGGAACTCCTATAATTCACCCCTCCACTTT.